Presented here are 31 T cell receptor beta chains from one specimen sequenced in a study of cytomegalovirus exposure and HLA in healthy donors. Generated by immunoSEQ multiplex PCR, the TCRdb table keeps only in-frame clones and is missing some. This sample has more than 300,000 clones, with roughly 89% found just once. Sequencing was done on a sample of PBMCs. The receptor source for this set is a woman aged 18-30 years in good health and CMV-seronegative.

The chain uses TRBV7-6 and TRBJ1-1, with D possibly matching TRBD1 (6 bases). The CDR3 spans 13 residues. V lost 4 bases to trimming and J lost 4 bases, with 10 bases between them. The V gene's germline CDR1 is SGHVS and CDR2 FNYEAQ. The CDR3 loop is CASSWGQSTEAFF. The DNA of the CDR3 is TGTGCCAGCAGCTGGGGACAAAGCACTGAAGCTTTCTTT. The full variable domain, in which reference TRBV7-6 and TRBJ1-1 provide the parts outside the CDR3, is GAGVSQSPRYKVTKRGQDVALRCDPISGHVSLYWYRQALGQGPEFLTYFNYEAQQDKSGLPNDRFSAERPEGSISTLTIQRTEQRDSAMYRCASSWGQSTEAFFGQGTRLTVV.

As DNA, the CDR3 is TGTGCCAGCAGCCTGAGAGGGGCCAACGTCCTGACTTTC. It is translated as CASSLRGANVLTF. V is TRBV5-6 and J is TRBJ2-6; D is uncertain. Deletions cut 4 bases from V and 4 bases from J, with 6 bases between. There are 13 residues in the CDR3. Germline-derived CDR1 and CDR2 are SGHDT and YYEEEE. The variable domain in full, with the rest retrieved from reference TRBV5-6 and TRBJ2-6, is DAGVTQSPTHLIKTRGQQVTLRCSPKSGHDTVSWYQQALGQGPQFIFQYYEEEERQRGNFPDRFSGHQFPNYSSELNVNALLLGDSALYLCASSLRGANVLTFGAGSRLTVL.

The chain links TRBV5-6 to TRBJ2-1, with D perhaps matching TRBD2 (5 bases). CDR1 and CDR2 (germline): SGHDT, YYEEEE. The germline V and J ends were trimmed by 6 bases and 7 bases, with 11 bases remaining between them. This CDR3 region has 12 residues. The CDR3 DNA reads TGTGCCAGCACACTAGTTAATAATGAGCAGTTCTTC. Residues: CASTLVNNEQFF.

The V call is TRBV2, the J call TRBJ1-4; D may be TRBD1 (6 bases). The V end was cut by 7 bases, the J end by 3 bases, with 15 bases between. Looked up from germline, CDR1 is SNHLY and CDR2 is FYNNEI. This CDR3 is built from 15 residues. In DNA, the CDR3 is TGTGCCAGCAAATCTACAGGGTGGTCTAATGAAAAACTGTTTTTT. This translates into CASKSTGWSNEKLFF.

This clone was seen a handful of times. The chain recombines TRBV6-4 with TRBJ1-5; D unclear. Trimming removed 5 bases at V and 3 bases at J, with 8 bases between. The CDR3 length is 13 residues. CDR1 and CDR2 from the germline V gene are MRHNA and SNTAGT. The CDR3 loop is CASSSDYNQPQHF. The CDR3, as DNA: TGTGCCAGCAGTTCGGACTACAATCAGCCCCAGCATTTT.

This chain connects TRBV29-1 to TRBJ2-1; no reliable D call. Germline V gene lookup returns CDR1 SQVTM and CDR2 ANQGSEA. V was shortened by 2 bases and J by 4 bases, with 9 bases between the two germline ends. The CDR3 covers 13 residues. In DNA form, the CDR3 reads TGCAGCGTTGAATACTCCTTGTACAATGAGCAGTTCTTC. Residues: CSVEYSLYNEQFF.

The chain recombines TRBV6-1 with TRBJ1-2; 10 bases match TRBD1. V shed 4 bases and J 11 bases; nucleotides not matched to a gene: 1. Germline CDR1 and CDR2: MNHNS and SASEGT. The CDR3 is 11 residues long. The CDR3 spells CASSGGQGYTF. In nucleotides, the CDR3 is TGTGCCAGCAGTGGGGGACAGGGGTACACCTTC.

This chain uses TRBV7-9 with TRBJ2-1; 8 bases agree with TRBD2. Looked up from germline, CDR1 is SEHNR and CDR2 is FQNEAQ (reference sequence). The J segment lost 0 bases and the V segment lost 5 bases, leaving 6 bases of the junction unmatched. The CDR3 has 16 amino acids. CDR3 protein: CASSPRGTSSYNEQFF. The CDR3 DNA sequence: TGTGCCAGCAGCCCCCGCGGGACTAGCTCCTACAATGAGCAGTTCTTC.

The chain joins TRBV4-1 to TRBJ1-2; 12 bases align to TRBD1. The J segment lost 7 bases and the V segment lost 4 bases, leaving 4 bases of the junction unmatched. The CDR3 is made up of 14 amino acids. CDR1 and CDR2 (germline): MGHRA, YSYEKL. For the CDR3, the DNA is TGCGCCAGCAGCCGGGGGACAGGGGGCGTTGGCTACACCTTC. Translating gives CASSRGTGGVGYTF.

In nucleotides, the CDR3 is TGTGCCAGCAGCTCCCTAGGAGCGGTGATAAAGGAGGAGACCCAGTACTTC. Amino acids: CASSSLGAVIKEETQYF. The chain couples TRBV7-9 to TRBJ2-5, with D perhaps matching TRBD2 (5 bases). This CDR3 comprises 17 residues. Deletions cut 4 bases from V and 5 bases from J, with 23 bases between. Germline values: CDR1 SEHNR, CDR2 FQNEAQ (reference sequence).

The count of this clone is one. The chain employs TRBV29-1 and TRBJ2-7, with TRBD1 matching 9 bases. The CDR3 length is 16 residues. V shed 5 bases, J shed 0 bases, and the junction held 11 bases outside the gene matches. From germline, CDR1 is SQVTM and CDR2 ANQGSEA. The DNA of the CDR3 is TGCAGCGTTCGGGGACAGGGTAAATTGTCCTCCTACGAGCAGTACTTC. Its translation is CSVRGQGKLSSYEQYF.

The gene calls are TRBV19 and TRBJ1-3; no clear D. This CDR3 has 15 residues. Germline V gene data show CDR1 as LNHDA and CDR2 as SQIVND (reference sequence). The germline V and J ends were trimmed by 4 bases and 0 bases, with 10 bases remaining between them. DNA for the CDR3: TGTGCCAGTAGTACCAGTTTCAACTCTGGAAACACCATATATTTT. It yields the protein CASSTSFNSGNTIYF.

The CDR3 DNA follows: TGTGCCAGCAGTTCCCTCGACAGGGGGGTAGGCACCGGGGAGCTGTTTTTT. Translating gives CASSSLDRGVGTGELFF. V usage is TRBV27 and J usage is TRBJ2-2; 9 bases map to TRBD1. Germline values: CDR1 MNHEY, CDR2 SMNVEV (reference sequence). CDR3 length equals 17 residues. Trimming at V came to 4 bases and at J to 4 bases, leaving 10 bases not matched to a gene.

The chain links TRBV7-8 to TRBJ1-2; maybe TRBD1 (6 bases). Germline-derived CDR1 and CDR2 are SGHVS and FQNEAQ. This CDR3 comprises 15 residues. Trimming left V 3 bases short and J 2 bases short, with 13 bases between. CDR3 sequence reads: CASSLGDTANYGYTF. The DNA for the CDR3 is TGTGCCAGCAGCTTGGGGGACACCGCGAACTATGGCTACACCTTC.

CDR3 in DNA: TGTGCCAGCAGAAAGTCCGGGACAGGGGATTACGAGCAGTACTTC. Translated: CASRKSGTGDYEQYF. V gene TRBV5-8 combines with J gene TRBJ2-7; 10 bases map to TRBD1. Trimming took 5 bases from V and 4 from J; bases not matched to a gene: 9. CDR1 is SGHTS and CDR2 is YDEGEE in the germline V gene. This CDR3 is built from 15 residues.

The V gene is TRBV7-7, the J gene TRBJ2-3; perhaps TRBD1 as D (6 bases). The germline gives CDR1 SSHAT, CDR2 FNYEAQ (reference sequence). The CDR3 is 15 amino acids. Trimming took off 5 bases at V and 2 bases at J, with 14 bases between the two ends. CDR3 protein: CASSPGQLLTDTQYF. CDR3 nucleotides: TGTGCCAGCAGCCCTGGACAGCTACTCACAGATACGCAGTATTTT.

The chain combines TRBV10-3 with TRBJ1-2, with 7 nucleotides matching TRBD1. Per germline, CDR1 ENHRY and CDR2 SYGVKD. The CDR3 totals 14 residues. V was pared by 8 bases and J by 3 bases, with 9 bases of the junction left unmatched. CDR3 in amino acids: CAISASGTDYGYTF. The CDR3 coding sequence is TGTGCCATCTCCGCCTCCGGGACAGACTATGGCTACACCTTC.

V is TRBV29-1 and J is TRBJ1-5, with 7 bases that match TRBD1. Germline V gene data show CDR1 as SQVTM and CDR2 as ANQGSEA. The CDR3 is made up of 14 amino acids. V was pared by 5 bases and J by 4 bases, with 8 bases of the junction left unmatched. The CDR3 region is CSVSQGLGNQPQHF. CDR3 DNA sequence: TGCAGCGTTTCACAGGGGCTGGGTAATCAGCCCCAGCATTTT.

The rearrangement links TRBV6-5 to TRBJ2-7; the D gene is possibly TRBD1 (5 bases). The CDR3 runs 14 residues. The germline gives CDR1 MNHEY, CDR2 SVGAGI. V was cut by 6 bases and J by 3 bases, with 15 bases left in between. The CDR3 reads CASRGSADNYEQYF. DNA for the CDR3: TGTGCCAGCAGGGGTTCGGCGGACAACTACGAGCAGTACTTC.

This sequence joins TRBV27 and TRBJ2-3, with a possible D match to TRBD2 (7 bases). Per the germline V gene, CDR1 is MNHEY and CDR2 is SMNVEV (reference sequence). The CDR3 length is 14 residues. V was clipped by 10 bases and J by 7 bases, with 21 bases between them. CDR3 amino acids: CATSRGAPLNTQYF. CDR3 coding DNA: TGTGCCACCTCCCGGGGGGCCCCTTTAAATACGCAGTATTTT.

This sequence joins TRBV7-9 and TRBJ2-1; D remains unclear. The CDR3 consists of 15 residues. V was clipped by 0 bases and J by 6 bases, with 12 bases between them. CDR1 SEHNR and CDR2 FQNEAQ come from the germline V gene (reference sequence). The CDR3 is CASSLAPSGPNEQFF. In nucleotides, the CDR3 is TGTGCCAGCAGCTTAGCGCCGTCTGGGCCCAATGAGCAGTTCTTC.

This clone showed up just once. This chain connects TRBV7-9 to TRBJ2-2, with 16 bases fitting TRBD2. V lost 5 bases and J lost 4; bases outside the gene matches: 7. Germline V gene data show CDR1 as SEHNR and CDR2 as FQNEAQ (reference sequence). The CDR3 has 18 residues. CDR3 DNA sequence: TGTGCCAGCAGCATGGGACTAGCGGGGGGGCCCGGCACCGGGGAGCTGTTTTTT. Translating it yields CASSMGLAGGPGTGELFF.

V gene TRBV6-1 combines with J gene TRBJ2-3, with 8 bases aligning to TRBD2. This CDR3 has 15 amino acids. Germline lookup yields CDR1 MNHNS and CDR2 SASEGT. V gave up 8 bases and J gave up 5 bases; unmatched junction bases: 12. The CDR3 loop reads CASSGERGPEDTQYF. In DNA form, the CDR3 reads TGTGCCAGCTCGGGGGAGCGGGGGCCCGAAGATACGCAGTATTTT.

This clone has a handful of counts. V usage is TRBV6-5 and J usage is TRBJ2-7, with 8 bases fitting TRBD2. CDR1 is MNHEY, CDR2 SVGAGI, per germline. Trimming at V came to 0 bases and at J to 7 bases, leaving 8 bases not matched to a gene. The CDR3 extends over 15 amino acids. The DNA of the CDR3 is TGTGCCAGCAGTTACTCGGCGGGAGGAGGGGTAGAGCAGTACTTC. It encodes CASSYSAGGGVEQYF.

The V call is TRBV11-2, the J call TRBJ1-1, with D perhaps matching TRBD1 (6 bases). Trimming took off 5 bases at V and 3 bases at J, with 13 bases between the two ends. This CDR3 has 14 residues. Germline lookup yields CDR1 SGHAT and CDR2 FQNNGV. The CDR3 loop is CASSQNTGHTEAFF. DNA for the CDR3: TGTGCCAGCAGCCAGAATACAGGGCACACTGAAGCTTTCTTT.

The sample holds a few counts of this clone. The chain uses TRBV20-1 and TRBJ2-3; D is unresolved. The ends were cut back, 0 bases at V and 14 bases at J, with 12 bases in the middle. The germline CDR1 and CDR2 sequences are DFQATT and SNEGSKA (reference sequence). CDR3 length: 11 amino acids. For the CDR3, the DNA is TGCAGTGCTAGAGACGTCCGGTACCTGTATTTT. Encoded protein: CSARDVRYLYF.

The chain has TRBV5-6 and TRBJ1-5; a weak D match, TRBD1 (5 bases). The CDR3 is 13 amino acids. V was clipped by 2 bases and J by 7 bases, with 10 bases between them. Per the germline V gene, CDR1 is SGHDT and CDR2 is YYEEEE. CDR3 DNA sequence: TGTGCCAGCAGCTTACGGGGGTTACAGCCCCAGCATTTT. Translating gives CASSLRGLQPQHF. Complete variable domain (other parts from reference TRBV5-6 and TRBJ1-5): DAGVTQSPTHLIKTRGQQVTLRCSPKSGHDTVSWYQQALGQGPQFIFQYYEEEERQRGNFPDRFSGHQFPNYSSELNVNALLLGDSALYLCASSLRGLQPQHFGDGTRLSIL.

V is TRBV27 and J is TRBJ2-7; TRBD1 matches at 8 bases. J was trimmed by 6 bases and V by 5 bases; bases with no gene match: 9. CDR3 length: 14 amino acids. Germline assignment: CDR1 MNHEY and CDR2 SMNVEV (reference sequence). This chain's CDR3 is CASSTLQGVGEQYF. The CDR3 region has the DNA TGTGCCAGCAGTACGCTACAGGGGGTGGGCGAGCAGTACTTC.

This clone came up a few times. The gene calls are TRBV6-1 and TRBJ1-6; D gene ambiguous. The V gene lost 4 bases and the J gene lost 0 bases, with 10 bases spanning the gap. The V gene's germline CDR1 is MNHNS and CDR2 SASEGT. The CDR3 loop spans 16 amino acids. DNA for the CDR3: TGTGCCAGCAGTGGAGGAGGGAGCTCCTATAATTCACCCCTCCACTTT. Translating it yields CASSGGGSSYNSPLHF.

Only one count was recorded for this clone. The chain is built from TRBV28 and TRBJ2-5, with D maybe TRBD2 (6 bases). V lost 4 bases, J lost 7 bases, and 13 bases lay in between. Germline assignment: CDR1 MDHEN and CDR2 SYDVKM. This CDR3 comprises 13 residues. CDR3 sequence: CASSSGDPGTQYF. The CDR3 nucleotides read TGTGCCAGCAGTTCGGGGGACCCCGGGACCCAGTACTTC.

This clone occurred once. The V and J genes are TRBV29-1 and TRBJ1-1, with TRBD1 matching over 8 bases. Trimming removed 5 bases from V and 0 bases from J; junction bases left unmatched: 14. CDR1 and CDR2 (germline): SQVTM, ANQGSEA. The CDR3 is 17 amino acids. The CDR3 loop is CSVQFGQGLLMNTEAFF. Written as DNA, the CDR3 is TGCAGCGTTCAATTCGGACAGGGCCTCCTGATGAACACTGAAGCTTTCTTT.